This TCR beta chain was profiled in a study of blood T cells in healthy people across ages. General observations from the study: Comparison with aged donors showed that long-lived donors had more naive CD4+ cells and higher diversity. Observed TCR beta diversity per million T cells went down as age went up. This fall followed a roughly linear course with age. With naive T cell percentage, TCR beta diversity showed a strong correlation.

V gave up 5 bases and J gave up 0 bases, with 11 bases separating them. The CDR3 totals 15 residues. Germline lookup yields CDR1 MDHEN and CDR2 SYDVKM. Turning to this clonotype: Its antigen is undetermined.

Through a sample-barcoded 5' primer and a J-beta primer mix, a second PCR was run for roughly 6 to 11 cycles. TCRdb reprocessed the 5' RACE reads via MiXCR and lists one record per CDR3 protein. There are 1,800,000 or so distinct CDR3 sequences in the sample; approximately 39% occur only once, and about 23% lies in the top ten. Material: blood. The J gene is TRBJ2-1, the V gene TRBV28; D is unresolved. This TCR was sampled from a human donor in good health. The CDR3: CASSPGQPSYNEQFF. The CDR3, as DNA: TGTGCCAGCAGTCCCGGCCAGCCCTCCTACAATGAGCAGTTCTTC.